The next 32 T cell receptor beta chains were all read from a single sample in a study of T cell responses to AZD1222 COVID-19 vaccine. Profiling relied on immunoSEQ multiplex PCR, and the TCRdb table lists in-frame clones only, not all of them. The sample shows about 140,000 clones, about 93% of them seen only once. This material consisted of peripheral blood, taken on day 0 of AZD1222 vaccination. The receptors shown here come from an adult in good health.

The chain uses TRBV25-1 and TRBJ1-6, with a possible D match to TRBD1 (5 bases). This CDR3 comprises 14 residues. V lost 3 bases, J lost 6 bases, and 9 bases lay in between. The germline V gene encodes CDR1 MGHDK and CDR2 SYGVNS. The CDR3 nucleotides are TGTGCCAGCAGTGAGGGGGGGGGTAATTCACCCCTCCACTTT. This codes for CASSEGGGNSPLHF.

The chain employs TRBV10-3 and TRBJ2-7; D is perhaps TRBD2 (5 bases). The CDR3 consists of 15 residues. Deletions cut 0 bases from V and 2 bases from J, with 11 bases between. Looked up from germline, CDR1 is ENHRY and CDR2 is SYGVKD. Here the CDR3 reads CAISESEDLAYEQYF. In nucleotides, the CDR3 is TGTGCCATCAGTGAGTCGGAGGACCTTGCCTACGAGCAGTACTTC.

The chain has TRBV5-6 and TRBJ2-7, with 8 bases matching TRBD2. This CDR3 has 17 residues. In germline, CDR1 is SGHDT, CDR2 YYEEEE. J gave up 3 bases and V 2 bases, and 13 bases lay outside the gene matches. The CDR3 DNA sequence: TGTGCCAGCAGCTTAGGTCGGGGGGGAGGTTATTACTACGAGCAGTACTTC. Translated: CASSLGRGGGYYYEQYF. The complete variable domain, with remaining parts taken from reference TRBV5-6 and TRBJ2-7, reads DAGVTQSPTHLIKTRGQQVTLRCSPKSGHDTVSWYQQALGQGPQFIFQYYEEEERQRGNFPDRFSGHQFPNYSSELNVNALLLGDSALYLCASSLGRGGGYYYEQYFGPGTRLTVT.

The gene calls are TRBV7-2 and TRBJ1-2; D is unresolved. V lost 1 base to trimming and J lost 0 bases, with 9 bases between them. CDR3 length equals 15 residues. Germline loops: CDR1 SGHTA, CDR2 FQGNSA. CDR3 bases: TGTGCCAGCAGCTTAGAAGCGGTAGCTAACTATGGCTACACCTTC. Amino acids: CASSLEAVANYGYTF. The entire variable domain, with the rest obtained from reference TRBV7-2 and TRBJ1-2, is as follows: GAGVSQSPSNKVTEKGKDVELRCDPISGHTALYWYRQSLGQGLEFLIYFQGNSAPDKSGLPSDRFSAERTGGSVSTLTIQRTQQEDSAVYLCASSLEAVANYGYTFGSGTRLTVV.

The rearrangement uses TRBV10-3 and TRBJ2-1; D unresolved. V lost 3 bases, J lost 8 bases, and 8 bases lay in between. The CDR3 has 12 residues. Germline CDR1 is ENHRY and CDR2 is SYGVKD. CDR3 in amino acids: CAISELGDEQFF. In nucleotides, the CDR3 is TGTGCCATCAGTGAACTGGGTGATGAGCAGTTCTTC.

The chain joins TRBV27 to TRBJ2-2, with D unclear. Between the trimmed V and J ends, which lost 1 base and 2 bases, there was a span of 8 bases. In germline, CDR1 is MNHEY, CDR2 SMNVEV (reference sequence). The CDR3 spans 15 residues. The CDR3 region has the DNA TGTGCCAGCAGTTTATTACGGGCAAACACCGGGGAGCTGTTTTTT. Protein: CASSLLRANTGELFF.

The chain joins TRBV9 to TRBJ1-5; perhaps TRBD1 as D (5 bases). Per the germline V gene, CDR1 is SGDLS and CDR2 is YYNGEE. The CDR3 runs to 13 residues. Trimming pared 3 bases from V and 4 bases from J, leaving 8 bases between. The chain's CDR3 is CASSAGGNQPQHF. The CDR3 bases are TGTGCCAGCAGCGCCGGGGGTAATCAGCCCCAGCATTTT.

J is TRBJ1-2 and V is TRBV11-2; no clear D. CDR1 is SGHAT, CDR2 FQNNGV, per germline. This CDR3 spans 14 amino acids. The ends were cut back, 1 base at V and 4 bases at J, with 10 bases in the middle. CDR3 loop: CASSLGGSGYGYTF. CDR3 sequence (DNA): TGTGCCAGCAGCTTAGGGGGTTCCGGCTATGGCTACACCTTC.

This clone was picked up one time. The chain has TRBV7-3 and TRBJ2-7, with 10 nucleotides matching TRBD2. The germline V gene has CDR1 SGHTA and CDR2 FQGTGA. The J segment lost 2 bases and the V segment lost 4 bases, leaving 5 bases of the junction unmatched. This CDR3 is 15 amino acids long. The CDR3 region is CASSYLAGAPYEQYF. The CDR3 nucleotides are TGTGCCAGCAGCTACCTAGCGGGGGCCCCCTACGAGCAGTACTTC.

The CDR3, as DNA: TGTGCCAGCAGTGGACAGGGTCGCGTGGGTTCCTCTGAGCAGTTCTTC. It encodes CASSGQGRVGSSEQFF. This chain links TRBV6-2 or TRBV6-3 with TRBJ2-1; 8 positions match TRBD1. Germline assignment: CDR1 MNHEY and CDR2 SVGEGT. The CDR3 covers 16 residues. V lost 5 bases to trimming and J lost 9 bases; unmatched junction nucleotides: 15.

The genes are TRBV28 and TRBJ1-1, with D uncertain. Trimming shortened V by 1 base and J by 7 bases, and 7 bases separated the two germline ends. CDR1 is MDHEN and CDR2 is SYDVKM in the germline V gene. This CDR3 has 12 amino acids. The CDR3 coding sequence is TGTGCCAGCAGTTTATTATCGGATGAAGCTTTCTTT. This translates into CASSLLSDEAFF.

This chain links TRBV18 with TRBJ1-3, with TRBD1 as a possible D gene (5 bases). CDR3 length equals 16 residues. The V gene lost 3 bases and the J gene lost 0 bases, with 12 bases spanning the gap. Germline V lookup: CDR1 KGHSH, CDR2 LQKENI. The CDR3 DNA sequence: TGTGCCAGCTCACCCCAAGACAGTATCTCTGGAAACACCATATATTTT. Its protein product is CASSPQDSISGNTIYF.

This chain's CDR3 is CAWSRDGGNQPQHF. In DNA form, the CDR3 reads TGTGCCTGGAGCCGGGACGGAGGCAATCAGCCCCAGCATTTT. The gene calls are TRBV30 and TRBJ1-5, with TRBD1 as a possible D gene (5 bases). The CDR3 extends over 14 amino acids. Germline values: CDR1 GTSNPN, CDR2 SVGIG (reference sequence). Trimming removed 3 bases at V and 2 bases at J, with 11 bases between.

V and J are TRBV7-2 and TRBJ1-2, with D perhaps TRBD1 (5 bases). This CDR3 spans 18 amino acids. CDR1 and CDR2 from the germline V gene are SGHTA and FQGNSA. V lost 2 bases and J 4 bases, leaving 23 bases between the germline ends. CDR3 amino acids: CASSLWDRTLTGVYGYTF. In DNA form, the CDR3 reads TGTGCCAGCAGCTTATGGGACCGGACGCTTACGGGAGTCTATGGCTACACCTTC.

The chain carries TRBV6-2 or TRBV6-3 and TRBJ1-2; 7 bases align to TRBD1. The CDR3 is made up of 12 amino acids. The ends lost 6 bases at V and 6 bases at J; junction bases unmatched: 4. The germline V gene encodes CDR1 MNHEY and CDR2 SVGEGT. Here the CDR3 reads CASSDDRDGYTF. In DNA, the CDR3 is TGTGCCAGCAGCGACGACAGGGATGGCTACACCTTC.

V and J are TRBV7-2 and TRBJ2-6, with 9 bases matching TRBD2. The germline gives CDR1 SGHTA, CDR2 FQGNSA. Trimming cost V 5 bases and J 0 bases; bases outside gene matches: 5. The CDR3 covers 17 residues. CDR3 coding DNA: TGTGCCAGCAGCCCCACAGCGGGGGGCTCTGGGGCCAACGTCCTGACTTTC. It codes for CASSPTAGGSGANVLTF.

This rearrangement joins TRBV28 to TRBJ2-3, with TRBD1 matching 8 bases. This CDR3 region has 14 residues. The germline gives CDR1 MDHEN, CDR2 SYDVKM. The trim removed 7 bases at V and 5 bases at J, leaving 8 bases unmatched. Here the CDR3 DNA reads TGTGCCAGCAAGAAAACAGGGGGTAGAGATACGCAGTATTTT. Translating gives CASKKTGGRDTQYF.

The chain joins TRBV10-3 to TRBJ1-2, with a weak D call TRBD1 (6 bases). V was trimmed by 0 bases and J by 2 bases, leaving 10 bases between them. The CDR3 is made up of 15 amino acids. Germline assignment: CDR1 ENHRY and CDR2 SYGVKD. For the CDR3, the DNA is TGTGCCATCAGTGAGTCTAGCCAGGGGAACTATGGCTACACCTTC. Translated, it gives CAISESSQGNYGYTF.

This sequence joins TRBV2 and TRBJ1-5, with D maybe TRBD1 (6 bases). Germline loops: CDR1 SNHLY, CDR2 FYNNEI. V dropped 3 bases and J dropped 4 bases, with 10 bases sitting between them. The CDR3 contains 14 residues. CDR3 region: CASSELQGNQPQHF. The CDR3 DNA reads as TGTGCCAGCAGTGAGTTACAGGGAAATCAGCCCCAGCATTTT.

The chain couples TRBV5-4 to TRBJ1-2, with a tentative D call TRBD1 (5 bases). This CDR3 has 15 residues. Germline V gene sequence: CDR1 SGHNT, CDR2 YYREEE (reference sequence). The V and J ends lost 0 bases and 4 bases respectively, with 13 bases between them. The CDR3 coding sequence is TGTGCCAGCAGCTTGGATAGGGGAATTACCTATGGCTACACCTTC. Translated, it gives CASSLDRGITYGYTF.

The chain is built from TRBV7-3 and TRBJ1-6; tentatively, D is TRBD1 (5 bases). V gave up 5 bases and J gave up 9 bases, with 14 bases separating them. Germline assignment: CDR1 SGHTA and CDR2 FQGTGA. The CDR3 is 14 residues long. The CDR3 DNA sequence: TGTGCCAGCAGCCTTCAGGGTAGCCCTTCACCCCTCCACTTT. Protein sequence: CASSLQGSPSPLHF.

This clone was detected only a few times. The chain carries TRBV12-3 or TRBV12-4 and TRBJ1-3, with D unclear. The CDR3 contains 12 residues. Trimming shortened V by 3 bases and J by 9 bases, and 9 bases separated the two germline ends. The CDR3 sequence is CASSFGVGTIYF. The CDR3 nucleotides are TGTGCCAGCAGTTTCGGGGTGGGCACCATATATTTT.

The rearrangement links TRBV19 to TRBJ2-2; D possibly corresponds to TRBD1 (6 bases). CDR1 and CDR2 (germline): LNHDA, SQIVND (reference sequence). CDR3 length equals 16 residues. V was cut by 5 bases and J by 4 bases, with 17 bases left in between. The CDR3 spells CASSDVRGRGTGELFF. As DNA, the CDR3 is TGTGCCAGTAGTGATGTTAGGGGCAGGGGCACCGGGGAGCTGTTTTTT.

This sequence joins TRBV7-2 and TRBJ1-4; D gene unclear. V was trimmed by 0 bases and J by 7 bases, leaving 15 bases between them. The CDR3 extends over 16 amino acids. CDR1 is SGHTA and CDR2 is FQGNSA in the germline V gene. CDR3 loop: CASSLALGGPVEKLFF. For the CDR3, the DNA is TGTGCCAGCAGCTTAGCGCTGGGAGGGCCGGTTGAAAAACTGTTTTTT.

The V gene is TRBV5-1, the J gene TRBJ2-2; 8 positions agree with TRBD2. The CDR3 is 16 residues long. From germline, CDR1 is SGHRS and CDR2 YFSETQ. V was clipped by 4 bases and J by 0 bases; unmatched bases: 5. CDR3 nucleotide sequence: TGCGCCAGCAGCCCCTTAGCGGGATCGAACACCGGGGAGCTGTTTTTT. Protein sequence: CASSPLAGSNTGELFF.

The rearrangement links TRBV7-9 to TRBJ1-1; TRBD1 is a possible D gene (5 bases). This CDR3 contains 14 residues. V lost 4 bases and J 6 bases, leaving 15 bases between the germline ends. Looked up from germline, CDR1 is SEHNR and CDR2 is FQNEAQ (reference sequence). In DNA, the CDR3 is TGTGCCAGCAGCTCCTCCGGGGCGGGGTCTGAAGCTTTCTTT. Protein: CASSSSGAGSEAFF.

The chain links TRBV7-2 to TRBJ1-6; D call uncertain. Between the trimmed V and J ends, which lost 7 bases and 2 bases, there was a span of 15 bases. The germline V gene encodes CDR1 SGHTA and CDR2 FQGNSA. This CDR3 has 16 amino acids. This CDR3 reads CASTPPGQPYNSPLHF. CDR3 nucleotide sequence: TGTGCCAGCACCCCTCCCGGGCAACCCTATAATTCACCCCTCCACTTT. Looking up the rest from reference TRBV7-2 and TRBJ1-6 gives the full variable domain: GAGVSQSPSNKVTEKGKDVELRCDPISGHTALYWYRQSLGQGLEFLIYFQGNSAPDKSGLPSDRFSAERTGGSVSTLTIQRTQQEDSAVYLCASTPPGQPYNSPLHFGNGTRLTVT.

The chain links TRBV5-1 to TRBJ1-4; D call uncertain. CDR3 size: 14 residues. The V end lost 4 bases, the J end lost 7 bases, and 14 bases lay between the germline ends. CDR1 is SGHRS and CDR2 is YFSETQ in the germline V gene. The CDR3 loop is CASSQDSGSEKLFF. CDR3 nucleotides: TGCGCCAGCAGCCAAGACTCCGGCAGTGAAAAACTGTTTTTT.

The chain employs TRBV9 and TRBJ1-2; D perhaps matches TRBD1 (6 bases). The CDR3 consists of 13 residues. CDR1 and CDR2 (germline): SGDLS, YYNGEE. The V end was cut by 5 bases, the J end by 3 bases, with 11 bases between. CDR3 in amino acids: CASSEGQHYGYTF. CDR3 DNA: TGTGCCAGCAGTGAAGGACAGCACTATGGCTACACCTTC.

This CDR3 reads CASSDPLERNTEAFF. The CDR3 DNA reads as TGTGCCAGCAGTGATCCTTTAGAAAGAAACACTGAAGCTTTCTTT. This chain joins TRBV2 and TRBJ1-1, with D uncertain. V was cut by 3 bases and J by 2 bases, with 13 bases left in between. CDR3 size: 15 residues. From germline, CDR1 is SNHLY and CDR2 FYNNEI.

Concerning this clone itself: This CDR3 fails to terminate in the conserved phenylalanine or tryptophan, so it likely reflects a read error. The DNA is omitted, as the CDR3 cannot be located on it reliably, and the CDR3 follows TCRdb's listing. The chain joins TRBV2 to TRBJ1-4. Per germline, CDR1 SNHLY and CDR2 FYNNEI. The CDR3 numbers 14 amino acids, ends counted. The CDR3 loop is CASSGALLQGHGGV.

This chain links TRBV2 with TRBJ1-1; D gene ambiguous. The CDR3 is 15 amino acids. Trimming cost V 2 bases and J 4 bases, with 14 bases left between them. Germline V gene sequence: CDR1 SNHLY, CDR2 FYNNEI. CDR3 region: CASSERLWGGTEAFF. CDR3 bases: TGTGCCAGCAGTGAACGTTTGTGGGGAGGCACTGAAGCTTTCTTT.